A single sample gave rise to the 23 T cell receptor beta chains below, sequenced in a study of cytomegalovirus exposure and HLA in healthy donors. PCR involved 60 Vbeta and 13 Jbeta primers. TCRdb keeps only in-frame clones here, not all; method: immunoSEQ multiplex PCR. The repertoire has under 150,000 clones, about 78% of them found once; the top ten carry about 1.3%. What was sequenced was PBMCs. Receptor source: a man aged 45 to 65 in good health and CMV-seronegative.

This chain uses TRBV6-5 with TRBJ2-2; 8 nucleotides agree with TRBD2. The ends lost 0 bases at V and 7 bases at J; junction bases unmatched: 4. Per germline, CDR1 MNHEY and CDR2 SVGAGI. The CDR3 runs to 15 residues. CDR3 DNA sequence: TGTGCCAGCAGTTACTCGACTAGCGCCATCGGGGAGCTGTTTTTT. Amino acid sequence: CASSYSTSAIGELFF.

The sample holds a few counts of this clone. The gene calls are TRBV5-4 and TRBJ2-4; 10 positions agree with TRBD2. V lost 4 bases, J lost 4 bases, and 14 bases stayed unmatched. Germline CDR1 and CDR2: SGHNT and YYREEE (reference sequence). There are 18 residues in the CDR3. The CDR3 is CASSPGRVWTSGKNIQYF. CDR3 DNA: TGTGCCAGCAGCCCTGGTCGAGTGTGGACTAGCGGTAAAAACATTCAGTACTTC.

V and J are TRBV27 and TRBJ1-5; 10 positions agree with TRBD1. Germline V gives CDR1 MNHEY, CDR2 SMNVEV (reference sequence). The CDR3 is 16 residues long. The J segment lost 0 bases and the V segment lost 5 bases, leaving 4 bases of the junction unmatched. The CDR3 coding sequence is TGTGCCAGCAGTCCGGGGACAGGGGATAGCAATCAGCCCCAGCATTTT. Protein sequence: CASSPGTGDSNQPQHF.

The chain joins TRBV28 to TRBJ2-2, with TRBD1 identical over 7 bases. Germline values: CDR1 MDHEN, CDR2 SYDVKM. J gave up 2 bases and V 0 bases, and 3 bases lay outside the gene matches. This CDR3 comprises 16 residues. The chain's CDR3 is CASSLWRQGNTGELFF. CDR3 DNA sequence: TGTGCCAGCAGTTTATGGCGACAGGGAAACACCGGGGAGCTGTTTTTT.

V usage is TRBV4-1 and J usage is TRBJ2-7; 9 bases fit TRBD1. The CDR3 runs to 13 residues. Germline CDR1 reads MGHRA; CDR2 reads YSYEKL. V lost 3 bases and J lost 6; bases outside the gene matches: 3. The CDR3 here is CASSQTGGGEQYF. CDR3 nucleotide sequence: TGCGCCAGCAGCCAGACAGGGGGGGGCGAGCAGTACTTC.

The chain couples TRBV27 to TRBJ1-2; no firm D call. This CDR3 comprises 10 residues. V was shortened by 5 bases and J by 6 bases, with 4 bases between the two germline ends. CDR1 and CDR2 from the germline V gene are MNHEY and SMNVEV (reference sequence). CDR3 bases: TGTGCCAGCAGTACAGATGGCTACACCTTC. This gives the protein CASSTDGYTF.

The J gene is TRBJ2-7, the V gene TRBV10-2; 10 bases match TRBD1. Looked up from germline, CDR1 is WSHSY and CDR2 is SAAADI. The CDR3 is 15 amino acids. V dropped 5 bases and J dropped 2; count of bases not matched to a gene: 6. CDR3 sequence: CASSIDRGQAYEQYF. The CDR3 bases are TGCGCCAGCAGTATCGACAGGGGGCAGGCCTACGAGCAGTACTTC.

This chain joins TRBV6-1 and TRBJ2-5, with 9 bases aligning to TRBD1. Germline V CDR1 and CDR2: MNHNS, SASEGT. CDR3 size: 16 residues. The V gene end was trimmed by 2 bases and the J gene end by 0 bases; junction bases not matched to a gene: 4. CDR3 DNA: TGTGCCAGCAGTGAACCCGGGACAGGGAACCAAGAGACCCAGTACTTC. Translating gives CASSEPGTGNQETQYF.

This clone was seen once. The chain uses TRBV6-6 and TRBJ2-1; 9 bases match TRBD2. This CDR3 comprises 15 residues. Germline trimming cut 8 bases from V and 5 bases from J; bases unmatched to any gene: 10. Germline values: CDR1 MNHNY, CDR2 SVGAGI (reference sequence). The DNA for the CDR3 is TGTGCCAGCGCACGGCTAGCGGGAACCCACAATGAGCAGTTCTTC. It is translated as CASARLAGTHNEQFF.

The CDR3 here is CASSPRAGGPYEQYF. The CDR3 nucleotides read TGTGCCAGCAGTCCCAGAGCGGGAGGCCCCTACGAGCAGTACTTC. J is TRBJ2-7 and V is TRBV28, with 9 positions matching TRBD2. This CDR3 has 15 residues. Germline V lookup: CDR1 MDHEN, CDR2 SYDVKM. J was trimmed by 2 bases and V by 5 bases; bases with no gene match: 7.

The CDR3 coding sequence is TGTGCCAGCAGCTCCGCGAGGGGGAATGAGCAGTTCTTC. It is translated as CASSSARGNEQFF. The rearrangement links TRBV11-2 to TRBJ2-1, with D maybe TRBD1 (6 bases). The CDR3 has 13 amino acids. Germline CDR1 and CDR2: SGHAT and FQNNGV. V lost 4 bases to trimming and J lost 7 bases, with 11 bases between them.

The genes are TRBV7-8 and TRBJ1-4, with D possibly matching TRBD1 (6 bases). Looked up from germline, CDR1 is SGHVS and CDR2 is FQNEAQ. This CDR3 is built from 13 residues. V lost 5 bases and J 6 bases, leaving 10 bases between the germline ends. The CDR3 here is CASSPNRDEKLFF. The CDR3 DNA reads as TGTGCCAGCAGCCCAAACAGGGATGAAAAACTGTTTTTT.

The rearrangement links TRBV28 to TRBJ2-3; 10 bases line up with TRBD1. CDR1 MDHEN and CDR2 SYDVKM come from the germline V gene. This CDR3 contains 15 residues. V trimming: 5 bases; J trimming: 10 bases; junction bases outside the gene matches: 12. The DNA of the CDR3 is TGTGCCAGCAGTACCCCCGGGACAGGGGAAAGGGCGCAGTATTTT. This sequence encodes CASSTPGTGERAQYF.

The chain recombines TRBV15 with TRBJ2-5; a weak D match, TRBD1 (6 bases). The better agreement between TRBJ2-7 and the DNA end casts doubt on the J call. This CDR3 region has 13 residues. Per germline, CDR1 LNHNV and CDR2 YYDKDF (reference sequence). The CDR3 bases are TGTGCCACCAGCAGACAGGGGACCTACGAGCAGTACTTC. Residues: CATSRQGTYEQYF.

The gene calls are TRBV19 and TRBJ1-1; 7 bases map to TRBD1. With V trimmed by 8 bases and J by 4 bases, 13 bases remained unmatched. The CDR3 length is 15 residues. Germline V lookup: CDR1 LNHDA, CDR2 SQIVND (reference sequence). The CDR3 coding sequence is TGTGCCAGTTCTCCCGGGACAGCCAGGGGCACTGAAGCTTTCTTT. Translating it yields CASSPGTARGTEAFF.

The rearrangement links TRBV9 to TRBJ2-1, with TRBD2 matching 8 bases. The CDR3 consists of 14 residues. Trimming removed 2 bases from V and 5 bases from J; junction bases left unmatched: 3. CDR1 is SGDLS, CDR2 YYNGEE, per germline. The DNA of the CDR3 is TGTGCCAGCAGCGTTACTAGCGGAAACAATGAGCAGTTCTTC. This gives the protein CASSVTSGNNEQFF.

CDR3 bases: TGTGCCAGCAGTGGGCAGGGGGCCTACGAGCAGTACTTC. Protein: CASSGQGAYEQYF. The chain employs TRBV2 and TRBJ2-7; 7 bases are shared with TRBD1. The junction had 2 bases not matched to a gene; V was cut back by 4 bases and J by 2 bases. Germline lookup yields CDR1 SNHLY and CDR2 FYNNEI. The CDR3 contains 13 residues.

This clone was counted between two and nine times. This rearrangement joins TRBV5-5 to TRBJ2-7, with TRBD2 identical over 8 bases. The ends lost 4 bases at V and 3 bases at J; junction bases unmatched: 12. The CDR3 is 16 residues long. CDR1 and CDR2 from the germline V gene are SGHKS and YYEKEE (reference sequence). The CDR3 loop reads CASSRSAGGVDYEQYF. The CDR3 DNA follows: TGTGCCAGCAGCCGCAGCGCGGGAGGAGTTGACTACGAGCAGTACTTC.

This chain connects TRBV11-3 to TRBJ1-1; D is unclear. V dropped 6 bases and J dropped 1 base, with 9 bases sitting between them. Per the germline V gene, CDR1 is SGHNT and CDR2 is YENEEA. The CDR3 runs 13 residues. The CDR3 sequence: CASSSGENTEAFF. The CDR3 nucleotides are TGTGCCAGCAGTTCGGGAGAGAACACTGAAGCTTTCTTT. The entire variable domain, with the rest obtained from reference TRBV11-3 and TRBJ1-1, is as follows: EAGVVQSPRYKIIEKKQPVAFWCNPISGHNTLYWYLQNLGQGPELLIRYENEEAVDDSQLPKDRFSAERLKGVDSTLKIQPAELGDSAVYLCASSSGENTEAFFGQGTRLTVV.

The chain joins TRBV5-1 to TRBJ2-7, with D possibly TRBD1 on 6 matching bases. This CDR3 contains 13 residues. The germline gives CDR1 SGHRS, CDR2 YFSETQ. The ends were cut back, 2 bases at V and 5 bases at J, with 11 bases in the middle. DNA of the CDR3: TGCGCCAGCAGCTTCGAGGACAGCCACGAGCAGTACTTC. It is translated as CASSFEDSHEQYF.

The chain links TRBV7-2 to TRBJ2-1, with 13 bases identical to TRBD2. After removal of 5 bases from V and 6 bases from J, the junction contained 7 bases not matched to a gene. The germline V gene encodes CDR1 SGHTA and CDR2 FQGNSA. The CDR3 has 16 residues. This chain's CDR3 is CASSPGLAGEINEQFF. The CDR3 DNA reads TGTGCCAGCAGCCCCGGACTAGCGGGAGAGATCAATGAGCAGTTCTTC.

This rearrangement joins TRBV6-6 to TRBJ1-1; D unclear. In germline, CDR1 is MNHNY, CDR2 SVGAGI (reference sequence). There are 13 residues in the CDR3. Trimming cost V 6 bases and J 5 bases, with 13 bases left between them. DNA of the CDR3: TGTGCCAGCAGGCCGCCTGGGAGGACTGAAGCTTTCTTT. Its protein product is CASRPPGRTEAFF.

V usage is TRBV28 and J usage is TRBJ2-7, with D unclear. Germline values: CDR1 MDHEN, CDR2 SYDVKM. The V gene lost 2 bases and the J gene lost 0 bases, with 8 bases spanning the gap. This CDR3 region has 14 residues. The CDR3 spells CASSLVLSSYEQYF. CDR3 DNA sequence: TGTGCCAGCAGTTTAGTCCTTAGCTCCTACGAGCAGTACTTC. Full variable domain (remainder filled in from reference TRBV28 and TRBJ2-7): DVKVTQSSRYLVKRTGEKVFLECVQDMDHENMFWYRQDPGLGLRLIYFSYDVKMKEKGDIPEGYSVSREKKERFSLILESASTNQTSMYLCASSLVLSSYEQYFGPGTRLTVT.